Sequencing of this TCR beta chain was carried out in a study of blood T cell repertoires in COVID-19. Background on the study: Acute and convalescent COVID-19 specimens originated in the United States, Italy and Spain.

CDR3 size: 15 residues. V lost 6 bases and J 5 bases, leaving 18 bases between the germline ends. Germline CDR1 is MNHNY and CDR2 is SVGAGI (reference sequence). Generated by immunoSEQ multiplex PCR, the TCRdb table keeps only in-frame clones and is missing some. Here the sample spans about 120,000 clones, around four fifths being singletons. Sequencing used peripheral blood. The chain uses TRBV6-6 and TRBJ2-3; D is possibly TRBD2 (5 bases). The receptor was derived from a man aged 25 to 40 with acute or convalescent COVID-19. The CDR3 reads CASSPRSRAGDTQYF. The CDR3 region has the DNA TGTGCCAGCAGCCCCCGATCGAGGGCTGGAGATACGCAGTATTTT.